This TCR beta chain was profiled in a study of PD-L1 blockade in urothelial cancer. TCRdb's table, derived via immunoSEQ multiplex PCR, lists solely in-frame clones and lacks some. The table shows tens of thousands of clones, with 70% to 90% occurring only once. Germline V gene sequence: CDR1 SGHRS, CDR2 YFSETQ. CDR3 length: 16 residues. V lost 2 bases to trimming and J lost 0 bases; unmatched junction nucleotides: 4. Pretreatment sampling and on-treatment sampling together yielded between 1 and 8 samples for each patient. The specimen was PBMCs, collected around atezolizumab (anti-PD-L1) treatment. The TCR originated in a man aged 55 to 69 with urothelial cancer. The chain joins TRBV5-1 to TRBJ2-2, with 7 bases aligning to TRBD1. Here the CDR3 DNA reads TGCGCCAGCAGCTTCGGGGACAGCACGAACACCGGGGAGCTGTTTTTT. Protein product: CASSFGDSTNTGELFF.